The rows below give T cell receptor beta chains drawn from one sample of a study of control samples from healthy donors and cancer patients. Generated by immunoSEQ multiplex PCR, the TCRdb table keeps only in-frame clones and is missing some. The sample has fewer than 150,000 clones, around 90% seen once. Sequencing input: blood. Receptor source: a man aged 18-30 years in good health. CDR3s include the opening cysteine and the closing phenylalanine or tryptophan. A D gene is named only where the DNA matches it firmly. Expanded clones are given a class, and other clones once, few, many or no size at all.

V gene: TRBV28; clone size: few; D gene: .; J gene: TRBJ2-7; CDR3 DNA: TGTGCCAGCCAGGCAGGGGCCAGCTACGAGCAGTACTTC; CDR3 protein: CASQAGASYEQYF
V gene: TRBV3-1/TRBV3-2; clone size: few; D gene: TRBD1; J gene: TRBJ1-6; CDR3 DNA: TGTGCCAGCAGCCACGGGACAGGGGTCTCACCCCTCCACTTT; CDR3 protein: CASSHGTGVSPLHF
V gene: TRBV6-2/TRBV6-3; clone size: .; D gene: TRBD2; J gene: TRBJ2-1; CDR3 DNA: TGTGCCAGCAGTCCCGGGACTAGCGGGACGAATGAGCAGTTCTTC; CDR3 protein: CASSPGTSGTNEQFF
V gene: TRBV11-3; clone size: .; D gene: TRBD2; J gene: TRBJ2-1; CDR3 DNA: TGTGCCAGCAGCCATAGGAGCGGGGACCAAAATGAGCAGTTCTTC; CDR3 protein: CASSHRSGDQNEQFF
V gene: TRBV24-1; clone size: .; D gene: .; J gene: TRBJ1-1; CDR3 DNA: TGTGCCACCAGTGATACCAGGGGAGGTAACACTGAAGCTTTCTTT; CDR3 protein: CATSDTRGGNTEAFF
V gene: TRBV24-1; clone size: .; D gene: .; J gene: TRBJ2-6; CDR3 DNA: TGTGCCACCGGTACCCGAGGGGGTGGGGCCAACGTCCTGACTTTC; CDR3 protein: CATGTRGGGANVLTF
V gene: TRBV11-2; clone size: .; D gene: .; J gene: TRBJ1-1; CDR3 DNA: TGTGCCAGCAGCTCGGACCTTATTGGGACTGAAGCTTTCTTT; CDR3 protein: CASSSDLIGTEAFF
V gene: TRBV14; clone size: .; D gene: TRBD2; J gene: TRBJ2-1; CDR3 DNA: TGTGCCAGCAGCCAATTCGTGGTAGCGGGAGCCAATGAGCAGTTCTTC; CDR3 protein: CASSQFVVAGANEQFF
V gene: TRBV18; clone size: .; D gene: .; J gene: TRBJ1-1; CDR3 DNA: TGTGCCAGCTCACCGTCTGGGGGCACTGAAGCTTTCTTT; CDR3 protein: CASSPSGGTEAFF
V gene: TRBV5-8; clone size: .; D gene: .; J gene: TRBJ1-2; CDR3 DNA: TGTGCCAGCAGCTTGTCGACGTGGGGCTACACCTTC; CDR3 protein: CASSLSTWGYTF
V gene: TRBV12-3/TRBV12-4; clone size: .; D gene: .; J gene: TRBJ1-2; CDR3 DNA: TGTGCCAGCAGTTTAGGACACTATGGCTACACCTTC; CDR3 protein: CASSLGHYGYTF
V gene: TRBV7-9; clone size: .; D gene: .; J gene: TRBJ1-1; CDR3 DNA: TGTGCCAGCAGCTCGGTGACACCTTCCAACACTGAAGCTTTCTTT; CDR3 protein: CASSSVTPSNTEAFF
V gene: TRBV7-9; clone size: .; D gene: .; J gene: TRBJ2-3; CDR3 DNA: TGTGCCAGCAGCTTAGCGCTGTCCGGAGATCTGGACACAGATACGCAGTATTTT; CDR3 protein: CASSLALSGDLDTDTQYF
V gene: TRBV4-3; clone size: .; D gene: .; J gene: TRBJ1-1; CDR3 DNA: TGCGCCAGCAGCCAAGATTGGGGGAGCACTGAAGCTTTCTTT; CDR3 protein: CASSQDWGSTEAFF
V gene: TRBV28; clone size: .; D gene: TRBD1; J gene: TRBJ1-1; CDR3 DNA: TGTGCCAGCAGTTTGCCAGGGGGCATCGGCACTGAAGCTTTCTTT; CDR3 protein: CASSLPGGIGTEAFF
V gene: TRBV11-1; clone size: .; D gene: .; J gene: TRBJ2-5; CDR3 DNA: TGTGCCAGCAGCTCCAATGGACAGACCCAAGAGACCCAGTACTTC; CDR3 protein: CASSSNGQTQETQYF
V gene: TRBV18; clone size: .; D gene: .; J gene: TRBJ2-1; CDR3 DNA: TGTGCCAGCTCGCGAGCGGACGGGAACAATGAGCAGTTCTTC; CDR3 protein: CASSRADGNNEQFF
V gene: TRBV6-1; clone size: .; D gene: .; J gene: TRBJ2-3; CDR3 DNA: TGTGCCAGCAGTGAGGGGGGTTGGGCAGATACGCAGTATTTT; CDR3 protein: CASSEGGWADTQYF
V gene: TRBV5-1; clone size: .; D gene: .; J gene: TRBJ2-3; CDR3 DNA: TGCGCCAGCAGCTTGGAGTTTCTGGGGTCAAGTCTGCAGTATTTT; CDR3 protein: CASSLEFLGSSLQYF
V gene: TRBV7-9; clone size: .; D gene: TRBD2; J gene: TRBJ2-3; CDR3 DNA: TGTGCCAGCAGCAAGTCCGGGACTAGCTCCTTCACAGATACGCAGTATTTT; CDR3 protein: CASSKSGTSSFTDTQYF
V gene: TRBV14; clone size: .; D gene: .; J gene: TRBJ1-2; CDR3 DNA: TGTGCCAGCAGCCAAGATGCGGGGGATCGGTATGGCTACACCTTC; CDR3 protein: CASSQDAGDRYGYTF
V gene: TRBV27; clone size: .; D gene: TRBD1; J gene: TRBJ1-1; CDR3 DNA: TGTGCCAGCAGTTTATCGAGCCAGGGGGCCACTGAAGCTTTCTTT; CDR3 protein: CASSLSSQGATEAFF
V gene: TRBV14; clone size: .; D gene: .; J gene: TRBJ1-1; CDR3 DNA: TGTGCCAGCAGCCAAGATTTAGGGAACACTGAAGCTTTCTTT; CDR3 protein: CASSQDLGNTEAFF
V gene: TRBV4-3; clone size: .; D gene: .; J gene: TRBJ1-1; CDR3 DNA: TGCGCCAGCAGGACGGACACTGAAGCTTTCTTT; CDR3 protein: CASRTDTEAFF
V gene: TRBV11-3; clone size: .; D gene: .; J gene: TRBJ1-1; CDR3 DNA: TGTGCCAGCAGCTTAGATCCAGGGTTTGCCACTGAAGCTTTCTTT; CDR3 protein: CASSLDPGFATEAFF
V gene: TRBV24-1; clone size: .; D gene: .; J gene: TRBJ2-3; CDR3 DNA: TGTGCCACCAGTGATCCGGGACACAACACAGATACGCAGTATTTT; CDR3 protein: CATSDPGHNTDTQYF
V gene: TRBV5-6; clone size: .; D gene: .; J gene: TRBJ1-2; CDR3 DNA: TGTGCCAGCAGCTTGGGGGCGACAGGTTGGGGATATGGCTACACCTTC; CDR3 protein: CASSLGATGWGYGYTF
V gene: TRBV11-3; clone size: .; D gene: TRBD2; J gene: TRBJ2-5; CDR3 DNA: TGTGCCAGCAGCTTAGGAAATTGGGGAGGGTCAGAGACCCAGTACTTC; CDR3 protein: CASSLGNWGGSETQYF
V gene: TRBV7-2; clone size: once; D gene: .; J gene: TRBJ2-3; CDR3 DNA: TGTGCCAGCAGCTTAGGGGCCCGTACGCAGTATTTT; CDR3 protein: CASSLGARTQYF
V gene: TRBV19; clone size: once; D gene: .; J gene: TRBJ1-6; CDR3 DNA: TGTGCCAGTAGTATCTACGGTTCACCCCTCCACTTT; CDR3 protein: CASSIYGSPLHF
V gene: TRBV27; clone size: .; D gene: TRBD1; J gene: TRBJ2-4; CDR3 DNA: TGTGCCAGCAGCCAATATCGACAGGGGGAAAACATTCAGTACTTC; CDR3 protein: CASSQYRQGENIQYF
V gene: TRBV29-1; clone size: .; D gene: TRBD1; J gene: TRBJ1-1; CDR3 DNA: TGCAGCGTTGTTGGGACAGACCTGAACACTGAAGCTTTCTTT; CDR3 protein: CSVVGTDLNTEAFF
V gene: TRBV5-1; clone size: .; D gene: TRBD1; J gene: TRBJ2-1; CDR3 DNA: TGCGCCAGCAGCCTACGGGACAGTGGCAATGAGCAGTTCTTC; CDR3 protein: CASSLRDSGNEQFF
V gene: TRBV2; clone size: few; D gene: .; J gene: TRBJ2-1; CDR3 DNA: TGTGCCAGCAGTCGCGGGTTGAGCTCCTACAATGAGCAGTTCTTC; CDR3 protein: CASSRGLSSYNEQFF
V gene: TRBV6-5; clone size: .; D gene: .; J gene: TRBJ1-5; CDR3 DNA: TGTGCCAGCACCTTAGGCCTCCGGGATCAGCCCCAGCATTTT; CDR3 protein: CASTLGLRDQPQHF
V gene: TRBV18; clone size: .; D gene: TRBD1; J gene: TRBJ2-1; CDR3 DNA: TGTGCCAGCTCACGAGGGACAGGGGCCGTCAACAATGAGCAGTTCTTC; CDR3 protein: CASSRGTGAVNNEQFF
V gene: TRBV6-5; clone size: .; D gene: .; J gene: TRBJ2-1; CDR3 DNA: TGTGCCAGCAGTTACTCGACTCAGAGCTCCTACAATGAGCAGTTCTTC; CDR3 protein: CASSYSTQSSYNEQFF
V gene: TRBV9; clone size: .; D gene: TRBD2; J gene: TRBJ2-1; CDR3 DNA: TGTGCCAGCAGCGTACGCCAGCGGGAAGATGAGCAGTTCTTC; CDR3 protein: CASSVRQREDEQFF
V gene: TRBV28; clone size: .; D gene: .; J gene: TRBJ1-5; CDR3 DNA: TGTGCCAGCAGTTTCTTAGGCCTCCGAACAGAACAGGGAGGTAAGAAGGATCAGCCCCAGCATTTT; CDR3 protein: CASSFLGLRTEQGGKKDQPQHF
V gene: TRBV5-1; clone size: .; D gene: .; J gene: TRBJ2-5; CDR3 DNA: TGCGCCAGCAGCTTGACAGCAGGGGCAGAGACCCAGTACTTC; CDR3 protein: CASSLTAGAETQYF
V gene: TRBV2; clone size: .; D gene: .; J gene: TRBJ1-2; CDR3 DNA: TGTGCCAGCAGTAACCTCGGGACGGGGATTTTGAACTATGGCTACACCTTC; CDR3 protein: CASSNLGTGILNYGYTF
V gene: TRBV19; clone size: .; D gene: .; J gene: TRBJ1-1; CDR3 DNA: TGTGCCAGTCTTCGGGGAGTTGGTTGGATCACTGAAGCTTTCTTT; CDR3 protein: CASLRGVGWITEAFF
V gene: TRBV7-3; clone size: .; D gene: .; J gene: TRBJ2-1; CDR3 DNA: TGTGCCAGCAGCCCCTACGGTGGGGCGGCCTACAATGAGCAGTTCTTC; CDR3 protein: CASSPYGGAAYNEQFF
V gene: TRBV19; clone size: .; D gene: TRBD1; J gene: TRBJ2-2; CDR3 DNA: TGTGCCAGTAGTCCTGACAGGGGGAACACCGGGGAGCTGTTTTTT; CDR3 protein: CASSPDRGNTGELFF
V gene: TRBV7-9; clone size: .; D gene: .; J gene: TRBJ2-4; CDR3 DNA: TGTGCCAGCAGCGACCGGGACTCCTATTACATTCAGTACTTC; CDR3 protein: CASSDRDSYYIQYF